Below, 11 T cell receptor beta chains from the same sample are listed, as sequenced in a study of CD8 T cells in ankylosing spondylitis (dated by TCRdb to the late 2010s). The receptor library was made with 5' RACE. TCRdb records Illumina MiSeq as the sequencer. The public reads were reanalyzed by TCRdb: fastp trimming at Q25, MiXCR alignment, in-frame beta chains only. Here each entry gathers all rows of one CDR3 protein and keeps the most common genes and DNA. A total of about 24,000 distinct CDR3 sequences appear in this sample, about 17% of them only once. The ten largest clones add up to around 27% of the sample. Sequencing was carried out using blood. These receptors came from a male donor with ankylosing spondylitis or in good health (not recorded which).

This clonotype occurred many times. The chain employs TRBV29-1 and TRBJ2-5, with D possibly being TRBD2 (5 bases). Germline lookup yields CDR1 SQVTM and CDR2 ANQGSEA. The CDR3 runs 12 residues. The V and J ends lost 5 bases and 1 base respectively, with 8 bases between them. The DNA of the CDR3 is TGCAGCGTTACTGGACTCCAAGAGACCCAGTACTTC. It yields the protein CSVTGLQETQYF.

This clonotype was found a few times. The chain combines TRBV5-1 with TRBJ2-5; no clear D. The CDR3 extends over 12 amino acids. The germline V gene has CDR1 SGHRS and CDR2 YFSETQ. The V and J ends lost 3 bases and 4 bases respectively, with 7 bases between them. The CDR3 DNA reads TGCGCCAGCAGCTATTCTGGAGAGACCCAGTACTTC. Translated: CASSYSGETQYF.

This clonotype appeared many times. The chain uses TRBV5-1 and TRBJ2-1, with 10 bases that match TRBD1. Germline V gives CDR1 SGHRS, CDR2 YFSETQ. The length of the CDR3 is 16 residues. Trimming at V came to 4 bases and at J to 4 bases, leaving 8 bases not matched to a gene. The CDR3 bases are TGCGCCAGCAGCCAACCGGGACAGGGGACATACAATGAGCAGTTCTTC. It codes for CASSQPGQGTYNEQFF.

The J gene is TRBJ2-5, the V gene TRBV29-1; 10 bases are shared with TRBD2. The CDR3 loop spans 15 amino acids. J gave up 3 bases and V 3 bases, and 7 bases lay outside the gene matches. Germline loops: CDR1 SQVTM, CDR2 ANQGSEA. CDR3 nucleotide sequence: TGCAGCGTTGATTCGGGACTAGCGCGAAAAGAGACCCAGTACTTC. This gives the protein CSVDSGLARKETQYF.

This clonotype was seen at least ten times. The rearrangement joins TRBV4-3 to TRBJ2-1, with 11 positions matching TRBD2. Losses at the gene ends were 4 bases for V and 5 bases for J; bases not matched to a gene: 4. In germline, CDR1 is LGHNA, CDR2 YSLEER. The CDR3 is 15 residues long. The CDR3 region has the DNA TGCGCCAGCAGCCCGGGACTAGCGGAACACAATGAGCAGTTCTTC. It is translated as CASSPGLAEHNEQFF.

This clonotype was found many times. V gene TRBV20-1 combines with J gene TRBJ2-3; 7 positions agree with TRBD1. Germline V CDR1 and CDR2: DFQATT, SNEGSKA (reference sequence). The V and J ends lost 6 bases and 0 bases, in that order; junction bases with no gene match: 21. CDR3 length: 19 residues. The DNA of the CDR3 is TGCAGTGCGGGCGAGGAAAAGGGGGCCTACTTCTCTAGCACAGATACGCAGTATTTT. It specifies CSAGEEKGAYFSSTDTQYF.

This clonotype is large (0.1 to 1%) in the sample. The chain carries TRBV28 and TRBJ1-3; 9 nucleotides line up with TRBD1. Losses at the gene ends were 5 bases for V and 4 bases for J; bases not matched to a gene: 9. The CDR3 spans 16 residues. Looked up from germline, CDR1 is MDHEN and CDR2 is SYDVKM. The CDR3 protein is CASSAQQGAGGNTIYF. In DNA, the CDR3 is TGTGCCAGCAGTGCCCAACAGGGGGCCGGGGGAAACACCATATATTTT.

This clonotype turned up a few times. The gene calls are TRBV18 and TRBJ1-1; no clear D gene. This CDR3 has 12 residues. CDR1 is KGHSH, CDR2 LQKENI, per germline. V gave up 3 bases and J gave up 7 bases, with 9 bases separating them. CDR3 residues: CASSPTPGEAFF. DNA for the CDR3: TGTGCCAGCTCACCTACCCCCGGTGAAGCTTTCTTT.

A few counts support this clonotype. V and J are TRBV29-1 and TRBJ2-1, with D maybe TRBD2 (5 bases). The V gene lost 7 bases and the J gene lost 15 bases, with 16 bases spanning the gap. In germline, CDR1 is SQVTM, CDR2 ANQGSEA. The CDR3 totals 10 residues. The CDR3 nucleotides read TGCAGCGCGGGAACCCCCTTTGGGTTCTTC. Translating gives CSAGTPFGFF.

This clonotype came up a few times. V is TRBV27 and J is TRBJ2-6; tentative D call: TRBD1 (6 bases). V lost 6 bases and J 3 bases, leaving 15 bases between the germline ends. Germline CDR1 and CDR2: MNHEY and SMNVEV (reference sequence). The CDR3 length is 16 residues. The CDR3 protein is CASSPRGKGGANVLTF. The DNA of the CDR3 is TGTGCCAGCAGCCCCAGGGGAAAAGGTGGGGCCAACGTCCTGACTTTC.

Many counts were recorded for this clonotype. CDR3: CASSLSANNEQFF. The DNA of the CDR3 is TGTGCCAGCAGTTTGTCGGCAAACAATGAGCAGTTCTTC. The rearrangement uses TRBV12-3 or TRBV12-4 and TRBJ2-1; D not resolved. The CDR3 runs 13 residues. Trimming shortened V by 3 bases and J by 5 bases, and 8 bases separated the two germline ends.